One and the same sample provided the 27 T cell receptor beta chains below, sequenced in a study of blood T cell repertoires in COVID-19. Sequenced by immunoSEQ multiplex PCR; TCRdb stores in-frame clones only, minus some. Among 270,000 or so clones listed, 75% to 90% were seen once. The sequenced sample consisted of PBMCs or T cells enriched from blood (not recorded which). These receptor sequences come from a woman aged 25 to 39 with acute COVID-19.

This chain links TRBV5-1 with TRBJ2-3; 8 nucleotides line up with TRBD1. CDR3 length equals 15 residues. The V segment lost 3 bases and the J segment 3 bases; nucleotides outside the gene matches: 6. Germline CDR1 SGHRS, CDR2 YFSETQ. CDR3 protein: CASSSGQGGTDTQYF. The CDR3 nucleotides are TGCGCCAGCAGCTCCGGACAGGGAGGAACAGATACGCAGTATTTT. The whole variable domain, filled in from reference TRBV5-1 and TRBJ2-3, reads KAGVTQTPRYLIKTRGQQVTLSCSPISGHRSVSWYQQTPGQGLQFLFEYFSETQRNKGNFPGRFSGRQFSNSRSEMNVSTLELGDSALYLCASSSGQGGTDTQYFGPGTRLTVL.

J is TRBJ2-1 and V is TRBV7-9, with D tentatively TRBD1 (6 bases). Per the germline V gene, CDR1 is SEHNR and CDR2 is FQNEAQ (reference sequence). Trimming cost V 5 bases and J 5 bases, with 37 bases left between them. This CDR3 contains 22 residues. CDR3 in DNA: TGTGCCAGCAGCAGGGGGTGGCCAGGGTCAACCCAACCAACGAGAACGGACAATGAGCAGTTCTTC. Its protein product is CASSRGWPGSTQPTRTDNEQFF.

The chain joins TRBV6-2 or TRBV6-3 to TRBJ2-3, with 13 bases aligning to TRBD2. CDR3 length: 15 residues. V shed 6 bases, J shed 5 bases, and the junction held 5 bases outside the gene matches. CDR1 and CDR2 (germline): MNHEY, SVGEGT. DNA of the CDR3: TGTGCCAGCAGCGAACTAGCGGGAGGGTTAGATACGCAGTATTTT. This codes for CASSELAGGLDTQYF.

The chain employs TRBV29-1 and TRBJ2-3; 7 bases are a match to TRBD1. V was clipped by 6 bases and J by 2 bases; unmatched bases: 5. The CDR3 spans 13 residues. Germline lookup yields CDR1 SQVTM and CDR2 ANQGSEA. The CDR3 protein is CSVVTGPTDTQYF. The CDR3 coding sequence is TGCAGCGTGGTGACAGGGCCCACAGATACGCAGTATTTT.

The genes are TRBV18 and TRBJ2-3, with 8 bases lining up with TRBD1. This CDR3 spans 16 amino acids. Germline lookup yields CDR1 KGHSH and CDR2 LQKENI. V lost 3 bases, J lost 2 bases, and 7 bases stayed unmatched. Here the CDR3 reads CASSPFSGGDTDTQYF. CDR3 bases: TGTGCCAGCTCACCGTTTTCAGGGGGCGACACAGATACGCAGTATTTT.

J is TRBJ2-4 and V is TRBV11-2; D not certain. There are 14 residues in the CDR3. Trimming left V 2 bases short and J 1 base short, with 6 bases between. Looked up from germline, CDR1 is SGHAT and CDR2 is FQNNGV. The CDR3 is CASSLSDAKNIQYF. The CDR3 DNA sequence: TGTGCCAGCAGCTTAAGCGACGCCAAAAACATTCAGTACTTC.

This chain links TRBV7-6 with TRBJ1-1, with D unresolved. The CDR3 contains 14 residues. The ends were cut back, 3 bases at V and 0 bases at J, with 8 bases in the middle. Germline lookup yields CDR1 SGHVS and CDR2 FNYEAQ. The CDR3 DNA is TGTGCCAGCAGCTTCACAGTAATGAACACTGAAGCTTTCTTT. It is translated as CASSFTVMNTEAFF.

The rearrangement links TRBV11-3 to TRBJ2-7; a possible D gene is TRBD2 (6 bases). The CDR3 contains 14 residues. The V end lost 1 base, the J end lost 2 bases, and 9 bases lay between the germline ends. Germline V gene sequence: CDR1 SGHNT, CDR2 YENEEA. The CDR3 spells CASSLGRGTYEQYF. The DNA for the CDR3 is TGTGCCAGCAGCTTAGGGCGGGGAACCTACGAGCAGTACTTC.

CDR3 nucleotide sequence: TGTGCCGGACAACTAGCGGGAGGCCGAAATGAGCAGTTCTTC. Its protein is CAGQLAGGRNEQFF. This sequence joins TRBV6-5 and TRBJ2-1, with 12 nucleotides matching TRBD2. Germline assignment: CDR1 MNHEY and CDR2 SVGAGI. After removal of 11 bases from V and 7 bases from J, the junction contained 9 bases not matched to a gene. This CDR3 has 14 amino acids.

The gene calls are TRBV3-1 (or the pseudogene TRBV3-2) and TRBJ2-5; 9 bases are a match to TRBD1. Germline CDR1 and CDR2: LGHDT and YNNKEL (reference sequence). Germline trimming cut 4 bases from V and 5 bases from J; bases unmatched to any gene: 8. There are 15 residues in the CDR3. CDR3 in amino acids: CASSPSGQGGETQYF. The DNA for the CDR3 is TGTGCCAGCAGCCCTTCGGGACAGGGAGGGGAGACCCAGTACTTC.

This rearrangement joins TRBV11-1 to TRBJ2-7; possibly TRBD1 for D (6 bases). Trimming removed 3 bases at V and 4 bases at J, with 13 bases between. This CDR3 is built from 14 residues. From germline, CDR1 is SGHAT and CDR2 FQDESV (reference sequence). As DNA, the CDR3 is TGTGCCAGCAGCTTTTTTCAGGGGCCGTACGAGCAGTACTTC. The encoded protein is CASSFFQGPYEQYF.

The chain uses TRBV3-1 (or the pseudogene TRBV3-2) and TRBJ2-7; the match to TRBD1 covers 7 bases. V gave up 5 bases and J gave up 3 bases; unmatched junction bases: 4. Per germline, CDR1 LGHDT and CDR2 YNNKEL (reference sequence). The CDR3 loop spans 13 amino acids. Here the CDR3 reads CASSSGQNYEQYF. In nucleotides, the CDR3 is TGTGCCAGCAGCTCGGGACAGAACTACGAGCAGTACTTC.

The chain employs TRBV28 and TRBJ2-3, with 10 bases identical to TRBD2. The germline V gene has CDR1 MDHEN and CDR2 SYDVKM. The CDR3 totals 17 residues. The trim removed 7 bases at V and 3 bases at J, leaving 13 bases unmatched. The CDR3 here is CASIPPPASGRTDTQYF. The CDR3 bases are TGTGCCAGCATTCCCCCACCCGCTAGCGGGAGAACAGATACGCAGTATTTT.

CDR3 DNA: TGTGCCAGCAGCGCGTCAGGGGCTCCTATGGGGACTGAAGCTTTCTTT. It is translated as CASSASGAPMGTEAFF. The genes are TRBV9 and TRBJ1-1; the D gene is possibly TRBD1 (6 bases). This CDR3 has 16 residues. CDR1 and CDR2 from the germline V gene are SGDLS and YYNGEE. The ends were cut back, 3 bases at V and 5 bases at J, with 20 bases in the middle.

This sequence joins TRBV9 and TRBJ2-2, with TRBD2 identical over 9 bases. The germline CDR1 and CDR2 sequences are SGDLS and YYNGEE. The ends lost 0 bases at V and 4 bases at J; junction bases unmatched: 4. The CDR3 consists of 16 residues. The CDR3 protein is CASSVVAGAGTGELFF. The CDR3 coding sequence is TGTGCCAGCAGCGTAGTAGCGGGAGCGGGCACCGGGGAGCTGTTTTTT.

CDR3 DNA: TGTGCCAGCAGCCAAGGGAGCTCTGGAAACACCATATATTTT. It encodes CASSQGSSGNTIYF. This chain connects TRBV3-1 (or the pseudogene TRBV3-2) to TRBJ1-3, with D hard to call. Germline V gene data show CDR1 as LGHDT and CDR2 as YNNKEL (reference sequence). V was cut by 1 base and J by 0 bases, with 4 bases left in between. The CDR3 loop spans 14 amino acids.

The chain links TRBV7-9 to TRBJ2-5, with no clear D. The germline CDR1 and CDR2 sequences are SEHNR and FQNEAQ (reference sequence). The CDR3 totals 14 residues. V was shortened by 0 bases and J by 4 bases, with 9 bases between the two germline ends. The CDR3 here is CASSLATNGETQYF. The CDR3 nucleotides are TGTGCCAGCAGCTTAGCCACTAACGGAGAGACCCAGTACTTC.

This chain links TRBV7-6 with TRBJ2-1; 7 bases align to TRBD1. The V and J ends lost 1 base and 8 bases, in that order; junction bases with no gene match: 2. The CDR3 has 13 amino acids. Germline V gene lookup returns CDR1 SGHVS and CDR2 FNYEAQ. The CDR3 protein is CASSLDRGDEQFF. The CDR3 DNA reads as TGTGCCAGCAGCTTAGACAGGGGAGATGAGCAGTTCTTC.

The chain uses TRBV11-2 and TRBJ2-1; TRBD1 agrees at 9 bases. The CDR3 sequence is 16 residues long. The germline CDR1 and CDR2 sequences are SGHAT and FQNNGV. Trimming removed 2 bases from V and 4 bases from J; junction bases left unmatched: 6. The CDR3 DNA reads as TGTGCCAGCAGCTTACTACAGGGGGCCGGGTACAATGAGCAGTTCTTC. Residues: CASSLLQGAGYNEQFF.

The genes are TRBV7-6 and TRBJ2-3, with TRBD2 matching 12 bases. The V gene end was trimmed by 1 base and the J gene end by 3 bases; junction bases not matched to a gene: 8. This CDR3 is 18 amino acids long. CDR1 is SGHVS, CDR2 FNYEAQ, per germline. The CDR3 is CASSLGAGTSGSTDTQYF. In nucleotides, the CDR3 is TGTGCCAGCAGCTTAGGGGCCGGGACTAGCGGGTCTACAGATACGCAGTATTTT. The whole variable domain, remainder taken from reference TRBV7-6 and TRBJ2-3, is GAGVSQSPRYKVTKRGQDVALRCDPISGHVSLYWYRQALGQGPEFLTYFNYEAQQDKSGLPNDRFSAERPEGSISTLTIQRTEQRDSAMYRCASSLGAGTSGSTDTQYFGPGTRLTVL.

For this clone: The same CDR3 arises from other DNA sequences in this sample as well. The CDR3 DNA reads as TGTGCCAGCAGTTTAGCACAGGGGGACACTGAAGCTTTCTTT. This codes for CASSLAQGDTEAFF. The V and J genes are TRBV28 and TRBJ1-1; TRBD1 aligns across 8 bases. The V gene's germline CDR1 is MDHEN and CDR2 SYDVKM. Trimming removed 2 bases from V and 3 bases from J; junction bases left unmatched: 2. CDR3 length equals 14 residues. Together with reference TRBV28 and TRBJ1-1, the CDR3 gives the full variable domain: DVKVTQSSRYLVKRTGEKVFLECVQDMDHENMFWYRQDPGLGLRLIYFSYDVKMKEKGDIPEGYSVSREKKERFSLILESASTNQTSMYLCASSLAQGDTEAFFGQGTRLTVV.

The gene calls are TRBV28 and TRBJ2-3; 8 bases fit TRBD2. Germline CDR1 and CDR2: MDHEN and SYDVKM. The CDR3 length is 15 residues. V lost 3 bases and J lost 4; bases outside the gene matches: 6. The CDR3 here is CASSFYGRVPDTQYF. CDR3 sequence (DNA): TGTGCCAGCAGTTTTTACGGGAGGGTCCCAGATACGCAGTATTTT. Looking up the rest from reference TRBV28 and TRBJ2-3 gives the full variable domain: DVKVTQSSRYLVKRTGEKVFLECVQDMDHENMFWYRQDPGLGLRLIYFSYDVKMKEKGDIPEGYSVSREKKERFSLILESASTNQTSMYLCASSFYGRVPDTQYFGPGTRLTVL.

This chain connects TRBV6-5 to TRBJ2-4; maybe TRBD2 (5 bases). Germline V lookup: CDR1 MNHEY, CDR2 SVGAGI. V lost 6 bases to trimming and J lost 3 bases, with 12 bases between them. The CDR3 covers 14 residues. The CDR3, as DNA: TGTGCCAGCAGACCCGGACTCTACAAAAACATTCAGTACTTC. Translated, it gives CASRPGLYKNIQYF.

The chain carries TRBV19 and TRBJ1-5; unclear D gene. Per the germline V gene, CDR1 is LNHDA and CDR2 is SQIVND (reference sequence). The CDR3 is made up of 13 amino acids. Trimming took 2 bases from V and 4 from J, leaving 6 bases between them. This CDR3 reads CASSIMTNQPQHF. The CDR3 DNA follows: TGTGCCAGTAGTATAATGACAAATCAGCCCCAGCATTTT. Together with reference TRBV19 and TRBJ1-5, the CDR3 gives the full variable domain: DGGITQSPKYLFRKEGQNVTLSCEQNLNHDAMYWYRQDPGQGLRLIYYSQIVNDFQKGDIAEGYSVSREKKESFPLTVTSAQKNPTAFYLCASSIMTNQPQHFGDGTRLSIL.

V usage is TRBV28 and J usage is TRBJ2-7; TRBD1 matches at 8 bases. Germline V gives CDR1 MDHEN, CDR2 SYDVKM. V trimming: 6 bases; J trimming: 2 bases; junction bases outside the gene matches: 9. This CDR3 comprises 15 residues. The CDR3 DNA reads as TGTGCCAGCAGCTGCCGGGACAGGTGGCCCTACGAGCAGTACTTC. This codes for CASSCRDRWPYEQYF.

The chain has TRBV9 and TRBJ2-1, with 7 bases aligning to TRBD2. The CDR3 covers 12 residues. The ends lost 0 bases at V and 9 bases at J; junction bases unmatched: 0. Germline lookup yields CDR1 SGDLS and CDR2 YYNGEE. CDR3 nucleotide sequence: TGTGCCAGCAGCGTAGGCGGGGGTGAGCAGTTCTTC. It specifies CASSVGGGEQFF.

This sequence joins TRBV2 and TRBJ1-6, with D perhaps matching TRBD1 (5 bases). The CDR3 covers 14 residues. Trimming shortened V by 4 bases and J by 8 bases, and 12 bases separated the two germline ends. From germline, CDR1 is SNHLY and CDR2 FYNNEI. As DNA, the CDR3 is TGTGCCAGCAGTGCGAGCTCCAGGGATTCACCCCTCCACTTT. Protein product: CASSASSRDSPLHF. Based on the CDR3 plus reference TRBV2 and TRBJ1-6, the full variable domain is EPEVTQTPSHQVTQMGQEVILRCVPISNHLYFYWYRQILGQKVEFLVSFYNNEISEKSEIFDDQFSVERPDGSNFTLKIRSTKLEDSAMYFCASSASSRDSPLHFGNGTRLTVT.